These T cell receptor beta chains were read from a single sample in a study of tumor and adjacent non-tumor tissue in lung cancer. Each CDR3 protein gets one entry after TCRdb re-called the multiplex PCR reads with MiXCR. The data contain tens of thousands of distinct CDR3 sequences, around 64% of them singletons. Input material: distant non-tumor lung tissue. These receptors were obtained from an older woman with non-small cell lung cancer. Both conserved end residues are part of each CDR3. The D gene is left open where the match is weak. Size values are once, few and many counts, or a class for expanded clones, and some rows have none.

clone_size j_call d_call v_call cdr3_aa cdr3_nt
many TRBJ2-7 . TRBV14 CASSRVGEQYF TGTGCCAGCAGCCGCGTTGGTGAGCAGTACTTC
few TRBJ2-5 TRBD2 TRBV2 CASQREGAETQYF TGTGCCAGCCAGCGGGAGGGCGCCGAGACCCAGTACTTC
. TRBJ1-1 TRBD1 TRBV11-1 CAGIPRVQGDTEALF TGTGCCGGCATCCCCCGCGTCCAGGGGGACACTGAAGCTCTCTTT
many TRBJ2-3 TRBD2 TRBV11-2 CASSSGGSSRYF TGTGCCAGCAGCTCGGGGGGTAGCTCCCGGTATTTT
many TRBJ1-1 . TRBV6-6 CATSFGFGAVSEAFF TGTGCCACCTCGTTCGGGTTTGGGGCCGTATCTGAAGCTTTCTTT
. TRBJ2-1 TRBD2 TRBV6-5 CASSPSLTELARARSYNEQFF TGTGCCAGCAGTCCCTCCCTCACCGAACTAGCGAGAGCGCGCTCCTATAATGAGCAGTTCTTC
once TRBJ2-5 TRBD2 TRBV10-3 CAISDPGLAGVGSAETQYF TGTGCTATCAGTGACCCGGGACTAGCGGGAGTTGGGTCAGCCGAGACCCAGTACTTC
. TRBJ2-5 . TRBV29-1 CSVGVGVVSQEIQYF TGCAGCGTTGGAGTGGGAGTTGTTTCCCAAGAGATCCAGTACTTC
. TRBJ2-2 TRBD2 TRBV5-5 CASSSTSGRELFF TGTGCCAGCAGCTCGACATCTGGGAGGGAACTGTTTTTT
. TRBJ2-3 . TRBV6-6 CPSRKRQASTDTQYF TGTCCCAGCAGAAAAAGGCAGGCCAGCACAGATACGCAGTATTTT
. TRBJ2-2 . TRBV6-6 CASSYPRGMGFPGELFF TGTGCCAGCAGTTACCCCAGAGGAATGGGTTTCCCCGGGGAGCTGTTTTTT
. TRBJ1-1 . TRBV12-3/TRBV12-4 CASWATEVNTEAFF TGTGCCAGCTGGGCCACAGAGGTGAACACTGAAGCTTTCTTT